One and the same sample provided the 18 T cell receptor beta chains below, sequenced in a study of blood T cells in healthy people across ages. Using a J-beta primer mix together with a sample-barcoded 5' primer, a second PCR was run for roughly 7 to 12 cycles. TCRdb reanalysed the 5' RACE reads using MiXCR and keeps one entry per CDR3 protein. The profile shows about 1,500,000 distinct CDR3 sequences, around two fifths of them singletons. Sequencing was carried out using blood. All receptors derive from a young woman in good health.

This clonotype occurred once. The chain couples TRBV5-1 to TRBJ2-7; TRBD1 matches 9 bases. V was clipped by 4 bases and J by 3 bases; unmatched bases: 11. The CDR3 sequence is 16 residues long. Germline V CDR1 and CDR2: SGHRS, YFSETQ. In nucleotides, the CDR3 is TGCGCCAGCAGCGGAGGGACAGGGAGCCGAGACTACGAGCAGTACTTC. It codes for CASSGGTGSRDYEQYF.

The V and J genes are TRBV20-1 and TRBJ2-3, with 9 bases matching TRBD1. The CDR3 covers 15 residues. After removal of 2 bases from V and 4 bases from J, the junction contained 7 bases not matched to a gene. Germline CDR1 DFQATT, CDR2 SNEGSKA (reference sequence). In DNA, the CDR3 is TGCAGTGCTAGAAGGGGGACAGGGAGCGCAGATACGCAGTATTTT. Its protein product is CSARRGTGSADTQYF.

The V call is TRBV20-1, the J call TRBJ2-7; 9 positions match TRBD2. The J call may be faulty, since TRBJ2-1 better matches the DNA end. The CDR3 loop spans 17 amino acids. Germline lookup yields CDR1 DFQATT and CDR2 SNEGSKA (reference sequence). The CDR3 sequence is CSARGQSSGTISYEQFF. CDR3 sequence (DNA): TGCAGTGCTAGGGGACAGTCTAGCGGGACAATCTCCTACGAGCAGTTCTTC.

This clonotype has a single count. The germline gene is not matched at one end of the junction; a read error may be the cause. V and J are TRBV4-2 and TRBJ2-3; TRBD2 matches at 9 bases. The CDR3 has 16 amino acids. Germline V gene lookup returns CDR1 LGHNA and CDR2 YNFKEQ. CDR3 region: CVSSSAGTSRTDTQYF. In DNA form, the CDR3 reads TGTGTCAGCAGCTCAGCGGGGACTAGCCGCACAGATACGCAGTATTTT.

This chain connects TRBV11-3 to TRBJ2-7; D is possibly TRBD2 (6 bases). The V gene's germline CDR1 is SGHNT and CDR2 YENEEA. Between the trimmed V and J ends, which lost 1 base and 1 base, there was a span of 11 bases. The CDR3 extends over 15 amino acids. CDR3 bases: TGTGCCAGCAGCTTAGGGCGGGAAAAGTCCTACGAGCAGTACTTC. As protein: CASSLGREKSYEQYF.

CDR3 DNA sequence: TGTGCCAGCAGGCCGATACCGAGCACAGATACGCAGTATTTT. It encodes CASRPIPSTDTQYF. The chain employs TRBV6-1 and TRBJ2-3; D gene unclear. The CDR3 totals 14 residues. Germline-derived CDR1 and CDR2 are MNHNS and SASEGT. The germline V and J ends were trimmed by 6 bases and 0 bases, with 10 bases remaining between them.

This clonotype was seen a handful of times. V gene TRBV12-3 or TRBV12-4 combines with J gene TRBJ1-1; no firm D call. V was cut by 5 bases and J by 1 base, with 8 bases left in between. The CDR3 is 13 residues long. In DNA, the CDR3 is TGTGCCAGCAGTGTCGGGTGGAACACTGAAGCTTTCTTT. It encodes CASSVGWNTEAFF.

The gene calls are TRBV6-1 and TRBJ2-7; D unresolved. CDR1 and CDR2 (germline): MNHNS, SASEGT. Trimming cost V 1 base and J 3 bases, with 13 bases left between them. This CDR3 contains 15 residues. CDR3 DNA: TGTGCCAGCAGTGAAGGGGTGGGATCCTACTACGAGCAGTACTTC. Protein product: CASSEGVGSYYEQYF.

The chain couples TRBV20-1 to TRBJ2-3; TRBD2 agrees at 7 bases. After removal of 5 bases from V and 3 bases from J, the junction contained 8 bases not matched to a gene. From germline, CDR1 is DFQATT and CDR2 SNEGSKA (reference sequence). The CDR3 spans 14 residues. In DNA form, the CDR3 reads TGCAGTGCTCAATCGGGACTACAGACAGATACGCAGTATTTT. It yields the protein CSAQSGLQTDTQYF.

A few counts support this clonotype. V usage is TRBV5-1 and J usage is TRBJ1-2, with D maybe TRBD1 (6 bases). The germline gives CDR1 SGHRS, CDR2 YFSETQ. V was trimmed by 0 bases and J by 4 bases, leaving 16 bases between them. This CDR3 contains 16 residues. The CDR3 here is CASSLGGTLSSYGYTF. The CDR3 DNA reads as TGCGCCAGCAGCTTGGGGGGGACACTTTCCTCCTATGGCTACACCTTC.

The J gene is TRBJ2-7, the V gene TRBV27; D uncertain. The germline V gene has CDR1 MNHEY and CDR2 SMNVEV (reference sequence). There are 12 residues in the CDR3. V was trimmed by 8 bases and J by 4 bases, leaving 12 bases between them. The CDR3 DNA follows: TGTGCCAGCGGACGTTCCAGATACGAGCAGTACTTC. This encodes CASGRSRYEQYF.

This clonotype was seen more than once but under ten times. CDR3 coding DNA: TGCAGTGCGACGGACAGGGGTTCCGAGCAGTACTTC. As protein: CSATDRGSEQYF. The rearrangement links TRBV20-1 to TRBJ2-7; 9 bases are a match to TRBD1. The CDR3 is 12 amino acids. With 6 bases clipped from V and 6 bases from J, the junction kept 6 bases outside the gene matches. Germline CDR1 is DFQATT and CDR2 is SNEGSKA (reference sequence).

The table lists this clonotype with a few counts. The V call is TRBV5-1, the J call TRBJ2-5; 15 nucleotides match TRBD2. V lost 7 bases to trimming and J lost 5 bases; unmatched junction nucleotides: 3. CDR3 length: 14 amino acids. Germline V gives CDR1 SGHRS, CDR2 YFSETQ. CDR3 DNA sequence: TGCGCCAGCGGACTAGCGGGAGGGTCTGAGACCCAGTACTTC. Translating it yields CASGLAGGSETQYF.

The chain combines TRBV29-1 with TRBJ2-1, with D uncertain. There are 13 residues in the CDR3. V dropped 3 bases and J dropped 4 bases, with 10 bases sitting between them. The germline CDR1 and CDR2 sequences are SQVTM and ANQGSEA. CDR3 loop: CSVDGIRYNEQFF. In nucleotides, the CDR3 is TGCAGCGTTGACGGAATACGATACAATGAGCAGTTCTTC.

In nucleotides, the CDR3 is TGTGCCATCAGTGAGAGGGCTAGCGGGGGGCCCGAGACGCAGTATTTT. Protein: CAISERASGGPETQYF. The rearrangement joins TRBV10-3 to TRBJ2-3; 11 bases line up with TRBD2. V gave up 2 bases and J gave up 9 bases; unmatched junction bases: 10. CDR3 length: 16 residues. The germline CDR1 and CDR2 sequences are ENHRY and SYGVKD.

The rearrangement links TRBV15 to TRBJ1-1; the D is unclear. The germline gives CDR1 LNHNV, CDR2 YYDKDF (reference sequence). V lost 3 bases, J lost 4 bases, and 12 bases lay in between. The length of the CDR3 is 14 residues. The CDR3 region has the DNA TGTGCCACCAGCAGTGCGGCTCGGGGCACTGAAGCTTTCTTT. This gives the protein CATSSAARGTEAFF.

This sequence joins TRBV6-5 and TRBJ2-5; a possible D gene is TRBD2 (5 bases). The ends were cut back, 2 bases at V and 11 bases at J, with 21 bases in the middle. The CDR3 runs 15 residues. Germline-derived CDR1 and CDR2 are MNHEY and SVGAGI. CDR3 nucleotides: TGTGCCAGCAGTTACGGCGGGTTCCCGGGGAATGAGCAGTACTTC. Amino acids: CASSYGGFPGNEQYF.

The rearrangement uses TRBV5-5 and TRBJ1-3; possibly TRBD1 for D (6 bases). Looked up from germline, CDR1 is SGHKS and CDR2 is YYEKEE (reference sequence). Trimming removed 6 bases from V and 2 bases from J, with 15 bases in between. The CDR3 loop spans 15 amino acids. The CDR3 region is CASTRTEGAGNTIYF. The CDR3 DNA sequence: TGTGCCAGCACCCGAACGGAGGGGGCTGGAAACACCATATATTTT.